These 9 T cell receptor beta chains came from one sample sequenced in a study of T cells after yellow fever vaccination. TCRdb reprocessed the 5' RACE reads via MiXCR and lists one record per CDR3 protein. The sample records about 500,000 distinct CDR3 sequences, roughly a sixth being singletons. The source material was PBMCs, sampled about 5 days after the first yellow fever vaccination. The receptors were gathered from a man between 18 and 29 years old who received the YFV17D yellow fever vaccine.

This sequence joins TRBV29-1 and TRBJ2-1; TRBD2 aligns across 9 bases. The junction had 3 bases not matched to a gene; V was cut back by 7 bases and J by 2 bases. Germline V gene lookup returns CDR1 SQVTM and CDR2 ANQGSEA. This CDR3 has 13 residues. CDR3 in amino acids: CSAASGTYNEQFF. The CDR3 DNA reads TGCAGCGCTGCTAGCGGGACCTACAATGAGCAGTTCTTC.

The rearrangement links TRBV12-3 or TRBV12-4 to TRBJ2-3; 7 bases agree with TRBD1. The CDR3 extends over 14 amino acids. V was pared by 6 bases and J by 6 bases, with 9 bases of the junction left unmatched. In nucleotides, the CDR3 is TGTGCCAGCAGAAGACAGGGTATGGTGGATACGCAGTATTTT. It encodes CASRRQGMVDTQYF.

The chain is built from TRBV6-5 and TRBJ2-2; 13 bases align to TRBD2. The CDR3 runs 16 residues. Looked up from germline, CDR1 is MNHEY and CDR2 is SVGAGI. Unmatched junction bases numbered 5, after V lost 7 bases and J lost 3 bases. CDR3: CASIPGLAGDTGELFF. In nucleotides, the CDR3 is TGTGCCAGCATTCCTGGACTAGCGGGGGACACCGGGGAGCTGTTTTTT.

This clonotype has just a few counts. The rearrangement uses TRBV2 and TRBJ2-5, with 10 bases that match TRBD2. With V trimmed by 8 bases and J by 0 bases, 9 bases remained unmatched. CDR3 length equals 16 residues. Germline CDR1 is SNHLY and CDR2 is FYNNEI. For the CDR3, the DNA is TGTGCCAGCCTAACCCCGACTAGCGGGCACCAAGAGACCCAGTACTTC. It is translated as CASLTPTSGHQETQYF.

This clonotype was counted a few times. The rearrangement uses TRBV10-3 and TRBJ2-5; a weak D match, TRBD2 (5 bases). The V gene lost 5 bases and the J gene lost 0 bases, with 13 bases spanning the gap. Germline CDR1 reads ENHRY; CDR2 reads SYGVKD. This CDR3 has 15 amino acids. CDR3 bases: TGTGCCATCAGTAGTCTGGCGGGCTACCAAGAGACCCAGTACTTC. Translating gives CAISSLAGYQETQYF.

In this sample, this clonotype turned up many times. This chain links TRBV7-9 with TRBJ2-1; 7 positions match TRBD2. The CDR3 runs 14 residues. CDR1 SEHNR and CDR2 FQNEAQ come from the germline V gene (reference sequence). J gave up 7 bases and V 6 bases, and 9 bases lay outside the gene matches. The CDR3 reads CASSYPGGGNEQFF. CDR3 bases: TGTGCCAGCAGTTACCCCGGGGGAGGGAATGAGCAGTTCTTC.

This clonotype showed up just a few times. The chain has TRBV5-1 and TRBJ1-1; D is unclear. This CDR3 region has 14 residues. Between the trimmed V and J ends, which lost 3 bases and 3 bases, there was a span of 12 bases. Germline-derived CDR1 and CDR2 are SGHRS and YFSETQ. This CDR3 reads CASSSARGDTEAFF. As DNA, the CDR3 is TGCGCCAGCAGCTCCGCTAGAGGAGACACTGAAGCTTTCTTT.

This clonotype was counted only a few times. The V gene is TRBV28, the J gene TRBJ2-6; D perhaps matches TRBD1 (6 bases). Germline V gives CDR1 MDHEN, CDR2 SYDVKM. This CDR3 spans 14 amino acids. Deletions cut 10 bases from V and 2 bases from J, with 12 bases between. In nucleotides, the CDR3 is TGTGCCACATGGACAGCCACTGGGGCCAACGTCCTGACTTTC. It specifies CATWTATGANVLTF.

This clonotype was counted between two and nine times. One end of the junction varies from germline; a read error may be responsible. The V call is TRBV3-1, the J call TRBJ2-1, with 13 bases identical to TRBD2. This CDR3 spans 16 amino acids. Germline V gives CDR1 LGHDT, CDR2 YNNKEL (reference sequence). Here the CDR3 reads CASNQLAGGPGGEQFF. DNA of the CDR3: TGTGCCAGCAACCAACTAGCGGGGGGGCCGGGTGGTGAGCAGTTCTTC.